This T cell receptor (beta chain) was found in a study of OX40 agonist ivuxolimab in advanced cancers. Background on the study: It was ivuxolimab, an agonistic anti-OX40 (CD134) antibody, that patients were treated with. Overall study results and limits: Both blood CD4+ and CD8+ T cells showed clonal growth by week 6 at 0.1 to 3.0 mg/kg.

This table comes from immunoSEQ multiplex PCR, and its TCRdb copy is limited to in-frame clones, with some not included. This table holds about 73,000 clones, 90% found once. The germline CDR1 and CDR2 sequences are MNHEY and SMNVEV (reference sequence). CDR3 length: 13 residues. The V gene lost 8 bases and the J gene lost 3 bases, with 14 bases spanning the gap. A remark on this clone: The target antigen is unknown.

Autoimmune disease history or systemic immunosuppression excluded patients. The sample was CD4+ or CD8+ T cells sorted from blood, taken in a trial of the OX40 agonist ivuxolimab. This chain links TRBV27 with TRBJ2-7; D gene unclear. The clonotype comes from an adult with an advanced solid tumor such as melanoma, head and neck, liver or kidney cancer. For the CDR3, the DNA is TGTGCCAGCGGTACCCTAGGGCGCTACGAGCAGTACTTC. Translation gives CASGTLGRYEQYF.